This passage covers 10 T cell receptor beta chains from one sample sequenced in a study of shared clonotypes between healthy human individuals. Profiled with immunoSEQ multiplex PCR; TCRdb holds only in-frame clones, not every one. The sample contains under 150,000 clones, more than 65% of which appear only once. The sequencing sample was made of memory CD8+ T cells sorted from blood. Subset described: CD45RO+ cells pooled with CCR7-negative TemRA cells. All receptors derive from a woman aged 25-40 years in good health.

The chain is built from TRBV5-1 and TRBJ2-3; D is undetermined. CDR3 size: 13 residues. Germline V lookup: CDR1 SGHRS, CDR2 YFSETQ. Trimming left V 0 bases short and J 2 bases short, with 4 bases between. The CDR3 DNA reads as TGCGCCAGCAGCTTGGACAACACAGATACGCAGTATTTT. Amino acids: CASSLDNTDTQYF.

V and J are TRBV7-8 and TRBJ1-5; D gene ambiguous. Germline V lookup: CDR1 SGHVS, CDR2 FQNEAQ. Trimming removed 1 base at V and 5 bases at J, with 9 bases between. This CDR3 comprises 14 residues. CDR3 coding DNA: TGTGCCAGCAGCTTAGTCTCTGGACATCAGCCCCAGCATTTT. This codes for CASSLVSGHQPQHF.

The rearrangement uses TRBV14 and TRBJ1-1; the D is unclear. Germline values: CDR1 SGHDN, CDR2 FVKESK. The CDR3 runs 14 residues. Trimming stripped 1 base from V and 1 base from J, with 7 bases between. CDR3 amino acids: CASSQVRSNTEAFF. Here the CDR3 DNA reads TGTGCCAGCAGCCAAGTTAGGTCGAACACTGAAGCTTTCTTT.

The chain recombines TRBV7-9 with TRBJ2-7; 7 positions match TRBD1. Germline V CDR1 and CDR2: SEHNR, FQNEAQ (reference sequence). With 5 bases clipped from V and 3 bases from J, the junction kept 7 bases outside the gene matches. The CDR3 runs to 14 residues. Here the CDR3 reads CASSEQNRGYEQYF. In DNA form, the CDR3 reads TGTGCCAGCAGCGAACAGAACAGGGGCTACGAGCAGTACTTC.

This chain uses TRBV11-2 with TRBJ2-1; D not resolved. CDR1 and CDR2 (germline): SGHAT, FQNNGV. This CDR3 region has 11 residues. V dropped 6 bases and J dropped 7 bases, with 7 bases sitting between them. This chain's CDR3 is CASSFTNEQFF. The CDR3 nucleotides read TGTGCCAGCAGTTTTACTAATGAGCAGTTCTTC.

A word on this clone: The identical CDR3 is also encoded by other nucleotide sequences in the sample. V gene TRBV2 combines with J gene TRBJ1-1; tentative D call: TRBD1 (5 bases). This CDR3 is built from 13 residues. Germline V lookup: CDR1 SNHLY, CDR2 FYNNEI. The V gene lost 3 bases and the J gene lost 4 bases, with 9 bases spanning the gap. Here the CDR3 reads CASSDGGRTEAFF. CDR3 DNA sequence: TGTGCCAGCAGTGACGGGGGTCGCACTGAAGCTTTCTTT.

In this sample, this clone turned up many times. The chain has TRBV6-4 and TRBJ2-1; 8 bases match TRBD1. There are 15 residues in the CDR3. The J segment lost 1 base and the V segment lost 3 bases, leaving 2 bases of the junction unmatched. CDR1 is MRHNA, CDR2 SNTAGT, per germline. The chain's CDR3 is CASSEQGDSYNEQFF. Written as DNA, the CDR3 is TGTGCCAGCAGTGAACAGGGGGATTCCTACAATGAGCAGTTCTTC.

The gene calls are TRBV5-4 and TRBJ2-7; TRBD2 aligns across 9 bases. The CDR3 length is 13 residues. The ends lost 4 bases at V and 5 bases at J; junction bases unmatched: 4. Germline V gene data show CDR1 as SGHNT and CDR2 as YYREEE (reference sequence). The CDR3 DNA sequence: TGTGCCAGCAGCCTGGGACTAGCCAACGAGCAGTACTTC. As protein: CASSLGLANEQYF. Filled out from reference TRBV5-4 and TRBJ2-7, the complete variable domain reads ETGVTQSPTHLIKTRGQQVTLRCSSQSGHNTVSWYQQALGQGPQFIFQYYREEENGRGNFPPRFSGLQFPNYSSELNVNALELDDSALYLCASSLGLANEQYFGPGTRLTVT.

The CDR3 is CASSDSQGAGELFF. For the CDR3, the DNA is TGTGCCAGCAGTGACTCGCAGGGGGCCGGGGAGCTGTTTTTT. The V gene is TRBV6-4, the J gene TRBJ2-2; 7 bases are a match to TRBD1. The CDR3 has 14 residues. Trimming took 0 bases from V and 6 from J; bases not matched to a gene: 1. The germline CDR1 and CDR2 sequences are MRHNA and SNTAGT.

This clone has a handful of counts. The gene calls are TRBV25-1 and TRBJ2-5, with D possibly being TRBD1 (6 bases). The J call may not be correct, given that the DNA end is closer to TRBJ2-7. This CDR3 region has 17 residues. Germline CDR1 reads MGHDK; CDR2 reads SYGVNS. CDR3 in amino acids: CASSAQGQGALSYEQYF. The CDR3 DNA is TGTGCCAGCAGTGCCCAGGGGCAGGGTGCCCTCTCCTACGAGCAGTACTTC.